This TCR beta chain was sequenced during a study of CD8 T cells in Susac syndrome. Matched for age and sex, the controls were healthy donors. It was with random hexamers that about 0.45 to 1 ug RNA was reverse transcribed. It was immunoSEQ multiplex PCR that amplified TCR beta CDR3 across 54 Vbeta and 13 Jbeta. One entry per CDR3 protein, called by TCRdb with MiXCR from the immunoSEQ multiplex PCR reads. Of around 150,000 distinct CDR3 sequences in the sample, approximately 95% were seen once. V shed 3 bases, J shed 6 bases, and the junction held 3 bases outside the gene matches. The CDR3 loop spans 13 amino acids. Germline V lookup: CDR1 SGDLS, CDR2 YYNGEE.

The chain recombines TRBV9 with TRBJ2-7; TRBD1 matches at 10 bases. The sequence derives from a human donor in good health. Sequenced material: CD8+ T cells from PBMCs. The CDR3: CASSAGQGVEQYF. CDR3 DNA sequence: TGTGCCAGCAGCGCCGGACAGGGGGTCGAGCAGTACTTC.